This T cell receptor beta chain was captured by sequencing in a study of PD-L1 blockade in urothelial cancer. This table comes from immunoSEQ multiplex PCR, and its TCRdb copy is limited to in-frame clones, with some not included. The data show tens of thousands of clones, around 85% seen once. General observations from the study: Durable-benefit cases showed more tumor-associated blood clone expansion at 3 weeks.

Specified time point: peripheral blood 6 weeks after treatment start. Samples were collected from each patient before treatment and during treatment. Each patient gave between 1 and 8 of them in total. Concerning this clone itself: What it binds is not known.

Sample: PBMCs, taken around atezolizumab (anti-PD-L1) treatment. The sequence was collected from a man in his forties or fifties with urothelial cancer.

CDR3 sequence reads: CASSPRTTAYEQYF. The CDR3 DNA reads TGTGCCAGCAGTCCCAGGACAACCGCCTACGAGCAGTACTTC. The rearrangement joins TRBV6-5 to TRBJ2-7; possibly TRBD1 for D (5 bases). Trimming took off 5 bases at V and 2 bases at J, with 13 bases between the two ends. The CDR3 has 14 residues. CDR1 and CDR2 (germline): MNHEY, SVGAGI.